This T cell receptor (beta chain) is from a study of blood T cell repertoires in COVID-19. On the study more broadly: Sources were T cells, B-cell-depleted T cells, or PBMCs; the material itself was cDNA or gDNA.

Authors' data handling: Counts of nucleated cells, estimated from reference gene primer amplification, were obtained. TCRdb's table, derived via immunoSEQ multiplex PCR, lists solely in-frame clones and lacks some. Clonal size and the V and J genes are those of that table, whereas D and trimming came from the DNA. This table has some 86,000 clones, more than 70% appearing once. Germline loops: CDR1 KGHSH, CDR2 LQKENI. The V and J ends lost 4 bases and 4 bases respectively, with 10 bases between them. CDR3 length: 13 amino acids. The origin of this receptor is a woman in her seventies with acute or convalescent COVID-19. Source material: peripheral blood. The chain carries TRBV18 and TRBJ1-2, with D possibly TRBD1 on 6 matching bases. CDR3 region: CASSLDSIYGYTF. In DNA form, the CDR3 reads TGTGCCAGCTCACTGGACAGTATCTATGGCTACACCTTC.